These T cell receptor beta chains were read from a single sample in a study of chemoradiotherapy in HPV16-positive cancers. Repertoires were generated with immunoSEQ multiplex PCR, while TCRdb's copy carries only in-frame clones and drops some. The data show roughly 25,000 clones, about 90% seen once. This sample comprised blood, obtained from a patient who underwent chemoradiotherapy. These receptor sequences come from a human donor with HPV-associated anogenital cancer. Each CDR3 is given with its conserved first and last residue. The D gene is left open where the match is weak.

D	V	J	DNA	CDR3
.	TRBV11-3	TRBJ2-2	TGTGCCAGCAGCTTAGGGGGGGATACCGGGGAGCTGTTTTTT	CASSLGGDTGELFF
.	TRBV9	TRBJ2-3	TGTGCCAGCAGCGTAGATAGCAGCCCAGATACGCAGTATTTT	CASSVDSSPDTQYF
.	TRBV10-3	TRBJ1-5	TGTGCCATCAGTGCAGGGGCTCGCAATCAGCCCCAGCATTTT	CAISAGARNQPQHF
TRBD2	TRBV7-6	TRBJ2-1	TGTGCCAGCAGCCAACAAGGACTAGCGGGAGGAGGAGAGCAGTTCTTC	CASSQQGLAGGGEQFF
.	TRBV5-1	TRBJ1-2	TGCGCCAGCAGCTCGGGGGACAACTATGGCTACACCTTC	CASSSGDNYGYTF
TRBD2	TRBV6-1	TRBJ2-1	TGTGCCAGCAGTGGCCTAAGGACTAGCGGCCTTTACGAGCAGTTCTTC	CASSGLRTSGLYEQFF
TRBD2	TRBV4-3	TRBJ2-3	TGCGCCAGCAGCCAAGTAGGACTAGCGGGGGGGCTAAATACGCAGTATTTT	CASSQVGLAGGLNTQYF
TRBD2	TRBV19	TRBJ2-7	TGTGCCAGTAGCCTCGGTCCGGGACTAGAGGTTCGCGAGCAGTACTTC	CASSLGPGLEVREQYF
TRBD2	TRBV5-6	TRBJ2-5	TGTGCCAGCAGCTTGGGAGCGGGGGCAGGAGAGACCCAGTACTTC	CASSLGAGAGETQYF
.	TRBV6-1	TRBJ1-2	TGTGCCAGCAGTGTAGGGGACAACGGCTATGGCTACACCTTC	CASSVGDNGYGYTF